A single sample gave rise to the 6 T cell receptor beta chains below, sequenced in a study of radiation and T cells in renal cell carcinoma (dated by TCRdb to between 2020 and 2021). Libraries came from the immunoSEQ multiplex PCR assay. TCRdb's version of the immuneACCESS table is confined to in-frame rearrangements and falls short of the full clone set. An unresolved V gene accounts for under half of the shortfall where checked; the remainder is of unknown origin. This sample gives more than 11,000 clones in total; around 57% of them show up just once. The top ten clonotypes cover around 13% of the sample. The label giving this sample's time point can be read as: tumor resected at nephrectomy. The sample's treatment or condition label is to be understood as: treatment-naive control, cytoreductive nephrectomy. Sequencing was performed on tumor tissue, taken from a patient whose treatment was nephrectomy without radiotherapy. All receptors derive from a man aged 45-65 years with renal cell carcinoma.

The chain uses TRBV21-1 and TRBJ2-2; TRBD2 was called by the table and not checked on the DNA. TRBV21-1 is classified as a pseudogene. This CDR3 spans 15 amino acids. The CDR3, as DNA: TGTGCCAACCCCGGGGTACAGAATAACACCGGGGAGCTGTTTTTT. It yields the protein CANPGVQNNTGELFF.

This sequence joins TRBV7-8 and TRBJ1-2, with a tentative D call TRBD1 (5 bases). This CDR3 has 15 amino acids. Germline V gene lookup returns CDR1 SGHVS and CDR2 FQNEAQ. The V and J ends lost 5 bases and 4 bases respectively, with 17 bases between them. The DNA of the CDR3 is TGTGCCAGCAGCCTCCGGGCGACAGATCTCTATGGCTACACCTTC. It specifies CASSLRATDLYGYTF.

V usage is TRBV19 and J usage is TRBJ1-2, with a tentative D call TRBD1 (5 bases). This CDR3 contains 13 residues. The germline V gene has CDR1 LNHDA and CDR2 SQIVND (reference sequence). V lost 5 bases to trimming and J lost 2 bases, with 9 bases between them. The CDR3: CASSPDSNYGYTF. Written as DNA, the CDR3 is TGTGCCAGTAGTCCTGACAGCAACTATGGCTACACCTTC.

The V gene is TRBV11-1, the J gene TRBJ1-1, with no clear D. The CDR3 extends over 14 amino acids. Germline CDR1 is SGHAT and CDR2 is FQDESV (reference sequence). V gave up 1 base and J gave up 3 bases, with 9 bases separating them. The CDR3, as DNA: TGTGCCAGCAGCTTAGTAGCGAGGGACACTGAAGCTTTCTTT. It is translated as CASSLVARDTEAFF.

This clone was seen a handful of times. CDR3 DNA: TGTGCCAGCTCCCCGGGGGAAAAACTGTTTTTT. It translates to CASSPGEKLFF. This chain uses TRBV18 with TRBJ1-4; D remains unclear. Germline V lookup: CDR1 KGHSH, CDR2 LQKENI. CDR3 length: 11 residues. Trimming left V 6 bases short and J 8 bases short, with 7 bases between. Looking up the rest from reference TRBV18 and TRBJ1-4 gives the full variable domain: NAGVMQNPRHLVRRRGQEARLRCSPMKGHSHVYWYRQLPEEGLKFMVYLQKENIIDESGMPKERFSAEFPKEGPSILRIQQVVRGDSAAYFCASSPGEKLFFGSGTQLSVL.

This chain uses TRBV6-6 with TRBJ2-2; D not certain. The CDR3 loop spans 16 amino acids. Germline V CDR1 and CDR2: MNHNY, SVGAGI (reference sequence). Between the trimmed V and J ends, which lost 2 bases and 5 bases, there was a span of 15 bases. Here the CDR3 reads CASSYLLVPWTGELFF. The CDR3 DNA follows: TGTGCCAGCAGTTACCTGTTGGTCCCTTGGACCGGGGAGCTGTTTTTT.